Following are 23 T cell receptor beta chains from one sample sequenced in a study of response to subunit inactivated influenza vaccine. TCRdb analysed the RT-PCR reads with MiXCR anew, one entry per CDR3 protein. The profile shows about 780,000 distinct CDR3 sequences, 18% of them singletons. Here the sequenced sample was PBMCs from blood, taken less than 6 days after vaccination. The receptor source for this set is a man aged 45-60 years who received an inactivated influenza vaccine.

This clonotype was seen only a few times. The chain joins TRBV6-2 or TRBV6-3 to TRBJ2-1; either TRBD1 or TRBD2 may supply D (5 bases each). V was clipped by 1 base and J by 7 bases, with 17 bases between them. The CDR3 consists of 16 residues. The germline gives CDR1 MNHEY, CDR2 SVGEGT. The CDR3: CASSYWGNPFDNEQFF. The CDR3 DNA reads as TGTGCCAGCAGTTACTGGGGGAATCCCTTCGATAATGAGCAGTTCTTC.

The chain couples TRBV18 to TRBJ2-2; tentative D call: TRBD2 (5 bases). V was trimmed by 8 bases and J by 3 bases, leaving 13 bases between them. Germline CDR1 KGHSH, CDR2 LQKENI. The CDR3 is 14 amino acids. The chain's CDR3 is CASSRMRDTGELFF. The CDR3 nucleotides are TGTGCCAGCAGCCGCATGCGGGACACCGGGGAGCTGTTTTTT.

This clonotype was picked up a small number of times. The chain employs TRBV20-1 and TRBJ2-6, with 9 positions matching TRBD1. The V and J ends lost 3 bases and 5 bases, in that order; junction bases with no gene match: 11. CDR1 DFQATT and CDR2 SNEGSKA come from the germline V gene (reference sequence). This CDR3 has 17 residues. CDR3 nucleotide sequence: TGCAGTGCTAGGTTTCCGGGACAGGGAGGGAGGGCCAACGTCCTGACTTTC. This translates into CSARFPGQGGRANVLTF.

This clonotype was seen a handful of times. The chain recombines TRBV20-1 with TRBJ2-6, with 7 bases aligning to TRBD2. This CDR3 has 15 residues. Germline V gives CDR1 DFQATT, CDR2 SNEGSKA (reference sequence). After removal of 2 bases from V and 0 bases from J, the junction contained 1 base not matched to a gene. CDR3 DNA sequence: TGCAGTGCTAGACCGGGGGGCTCTGGGGCCAACGTCCTGACTTTC. Its protein is CSARPGGSGANVLTF.

This chain uses TRBV7-9 with TRBJ1-4; a weak D match, TRBD1 (5 bases). Germline V CDR1 and CDR2: SEHNR, FQNEAQ (reference sequence). CDR3 length: 15 amino acids. With 5 bases removed from V and 6 bases from J, the gap between germline ends came to 16 bases. CDR3 DNA: TGTGCCAGCAGCCCGACCGGGACTCCTGATGAAAAACTGTTTTTT. Protein product: CASSPTGTPDEKLFF. Complete variable domain (other parts from reference TRBV7-9 and TRBJ1-4): DTGVSQNPRHKITKRGQNVTFRCDPISEHNRLYWYRQTLGQGPEFLTYFQNEAQLEKSRLLSDRFSAERPKGSFSTLEIQRTEQGDSAMYLCASSPTGTPDEKLFFGSGTQLSVL.

This clonotype has more than one count but fewer than ten. The rearrangement links TRBV18 to TRBJ2-1, with D hard to call. The CDR3 consists of 16 residues. In germline, CDR1 is KGHSH, CDR2 LQKENI. V lost 5 bases to trimming and J lost 6 bases, with 20 bases between them. The CDR3 bases are TGTGCCAGCTCATCCTCACTATCGACAAGGTTCAATGAGCAGTTCTTC. Translation gives CASSSSLSTRFNEQFF.

This sequence joins TRBV18 and TRBJ2-4, with D perhaps assigned TRBD1 or TRBD2 (5 bases each). V shed 1 base and J shed 0 bases, with 10 bases lying between them. The CDR3 runs to 16 residues. The V gene's germline CDR1 is KGHSH and CDR2 LQKENI. The CDR3 spells CASSPQGTLAKNIQYF. Written as DNA, the CDR3 is TGTGCCAGCTCACCACAAGGGACCCTAGCCAAAAACATTCAGTACTTC.

This clonotype was counted a few times. The V call is TRBV18, the J call TRBJ2-7; D is perhaps TRBD1 or TRBD2 (7 bases each). Germline V gene sequence: CDR1 KGHSH, CDR2 LQKENI. The V end lost 3 bases, the J end lost 2 bases, and 14 bases lay between the germline ends. The CDR3 has 15 amino acids. CDR3 coding DNA: TGTGCCAGCTCACCGACAGGGCGGGGGACCTACGAGCAGTACTTC. Its translation: CASSPTGRGTYEQYF.

This clonotype was detected only a few times. This chain joins TRBV25-1 and TRBJ2-3; TRBD2 matches 14 bases. CDR3 size: 17 residues. CDR1 is MGHDK, CDR2 SYGVNS, per germline. Trimming at V came to 4 bases and at J to 4 bases, leaving 7 bases not matched to a gene. CDR3 nucleotide sequence: TGTGCCAGCAGTGGACTGACTAGCGGGAGGGCCGCAGATACGCAGTATTTT. Residues: CASSGLTSGRAADTQYF. Full variable domain (rest looked up from reference TRBV25-1 and TRBJ2-3): EADIYQTPRYLVIGTGKKITLECSQTMGHDKMYWYQQDPGMELHLIHYSYGVNSTEKGDLSSESTVSRIRTEHFPLTLESARPSHTSQYLCASSGLTSGRAADTQYFGPGTRLTVL.

The sample holds a few counts of this clonotype. CDR3 loop: CASSAGSGRILYGYTF. The CDR3 nucleotides read TGCGCCAGCAGCGCAGGATCGGGTAGGATCCTTTATGGCTACACCTTC. The V call is TRBV5-1, the J call TRBJ1-2; D is ambiguous. The germline V gene encodes CDR1 SGHRS and CDR2 YFSETQ. With 4 bases removed from V and 5 bases from J, the gap between germline ends came to 21 bases. CDR3 length: 16 residues.

The rearrangement links TRBV5-1 to TRBJ2-5, with D possibly matching TRBD1 (6 bases). V was shortened by 3 bases and J by 2 bases, with 11 bases between the two germline ends. Germline lookup yields CDR1 SGHRS and CDR2 YFSETQ. The CDR3 consists of 14 residues. CDR3 bases: TGCGCCAGCAGCTCCGGGACAATGCAAGAGACCCAGTACTTC. It encodes CASSSGTMQETQYF.

This clonotype was picked up a small number of times. The CDR3 region has the DNA TGCAGTGCTAGGTCCACTGGAAACACCATATATTTT. Encoded protein: CSARSTGNTIYF. The rearrangement uses TRBV20-1 and TRBJ1-3; unclear D gene. This CDR3 is 12 amino acids long. CDR1 DFQATT and CDR2 SNEGSKA come from the germline V gene (reference sequence). Trimming shortened V by 3 bases and J by 2 bases, and 5 bases separated the two germline ends.

A few counts support this clonotype. This chain connects TRBV28 to TRBJ2-7; 10 bases align to TRBD2. Germline-derived CDR1 and CDR2 are MDHEN and SYDVKM. This CDR3 comprises 15 residues. The ends lost 6 bases at V and 4 bases at J; junction bases unmatched: 9. The CDR3 here is CASSPSGRAVYEQYF. The CDR3 nucleotides are TGTGCCAGCAGCCCGAGCGGGAGGGCCGTATACGAGCAGTACTTC.

This clonotype appeared many times. The chain recombines TRBV20-1 with TRBJ2-7, with TRBD2 matching 7 bases. V dropped 3 bases and J dropped 5; count of bases not matched to a gene: 16. The CDR3 sequence is 16 residues long. CDR1 is DFQATT, CDR2 SNEGSKA, per germline (reference sequence). CDR3 nucleotide sequence: TGCAGTGCTAGTGGGGCTGGTGGGAGGGCCGTCGACGAGCAGTACTTC. Its translation is CSASGAGGRAVDEQYF.

This clonotype was recorded at least ten times. In nucleotides, the CDR3 is TGCAGCGTTTGGTCAGCAGGGCTAGCGGGTTCCTACGAGCAGTACTTC. This translates into CSVWSAGLAGSYEQYF. The chain carries TRBV29-1 and TRBJ2-7, with 8 bases aligning to TRBD2. Germline loops: CDR1 SQVTM, CDR2 ANQGSEA. The CDR3 is made up of 16 amino acids. V was pared by 5 bases and J by 1 base, with 13 bases of the junction left unmatched.

This clonotype was seen more than once but under ten times. The rearrangement joins TRBV29-1 to TRBJ1-2; D gene uncertain. The germline V gene has CDR1 SQVTM and CDR2 ANQGSEA. V was trimmed by 7 bases and J by 1 base, leaving 19 bases between them. The CDR3 length is 15 residues. The CDR3 nucleotides are TGCAGCGCCAAAAGACTGACGGATAATAACTATGGCTACACCTTC. Protein product: CSAKRLTDNNYGYTF.

CDR3 loop: CASSQEGWGHPSEQYF. In DNA form, the CDR3 reads TGCGCCAGCAGCCAAGAGGGATGGGGCCATCCCTCCGAGCAGTACTTC. V and J are TRBV4-3 and TRBJ2-7, with D maybe TRBD1 (5 bases). The CDR3 has 16 amino acids. V was shortened by 0 bases and J by 6 bases, with 18 bases between the two germline ends. Looked up from germline, CDR1 is LGHNA and CDR2 is YSLEER.

This chain links TRBV20-1 with TRBJ1-2, with TRBD1 identical over 9 bases. The CDR3 is 15 residues long. V shed 6 bases, J shed 2 bases, and the junction held 10 bases outside the gene matches. Per the germline V gene, CDR1 is DFQATT and CDR2 is SNEGSKA (reference sequence). In nucleotides, the CDR3 is TGCAGTGCACCAGTTAGACAGGGGGGAAACTATGGCTACACCTTC. Its translation: CSAPVRQGGNYGYTF.

V usage is TRBV5-1 and J usage is TRBJ2-2; 9 bases line up with TRBD2. V lost 4 bases to trimming and J lost 1 base; unmatched junction nucleotides: 5. The CDR3 extends over 16 amino acids. CDR1 SGHRS and CDR2 YFSETQ come from the germline V gene. The CDR3 loop is CASSLQAGGNTGELFF. The CDR3, as DNA: TGCGCCAGCAGCCTCCAAGCGGGAGGGAACACCGGGGAGCTGTTTTTT.

This clonotype was counted many times. The chain is built from TRBV20-1 and TRBJ2-7; D is possibly TRBD1 (5 bases). V was clipped by 6 bases and J by 2 bases, with 14 bases between them. Germline CDR1 and CDR2: DFQATT and SNEGSKA (reference sequence). The CDR3 contains 13 residues. The CDR3 DNA follows: TGCAGTGCAGAGACAGATCCGACCTACGAGCAGTACTTC. Encoded protein: CSAETDPTYEQYF.

This clonotype was counted a few times. J is TRBJ1-4 and V is TRBV11-1; 10 bases map to TRBD1. Germline CDR1 is SGHAT and CDR2 is FQDESV (reference sequence). This CDR3 is built from 18 residues. Trimming at V came to 2 bases and at J to 8 bases, leaving 14 bases not matched to a gene. This CDR3 is CASSLRPSRQGAREKLFF. The CDR3, as DNA: TGTGCCAGCAGCTTACGCCCCTCGCGACAGGGGGCTCGGGAAAAACTGTTTTTT.

The chain carries TRBV20-1 and TRBJ2-7; tentative D call: TRBD1 (6 bases). The CDR3 length is 12 residues. With 4 bases removed from V and 5 bases from J, the gap between germline ends came to 12 bases. Germline CDR1 DFQATT, CDR2 SNEGSKA (reference sequence). CDR3 DNA: TGCAGTGCTAACTGGGGGCCGGACGAGCAGTACTTC. Translation: CSANWGPDEQYF.

The CDR3: CASSSVGFTGELFF. CDR3 coding DNA: TGTGCCAGCAGCTCGGTCGGTTTCACCGGGGAGCTGTTTTTT. This chain connects TRBV11-2 to TRBJ2-2, with D unclear. V was shortened by 4 bases and J by 4 bases, with 10 bases between the two germline ends. Germline CDR1 and CDR2: SGHAT and FQNNGV. CDR3 length equals 14 residues.